This TCR beta chain is drawn from a study of patients and donors after allogeneic stem cell transplantation. This clonotype was counted a few times. A single record per CDR3 protein comes from TCRdb applying MiXCR to the RT-PCR reads. The table lists 100,000 to 120,000 distinct CDR3 sequences, around 33% of them singletons. The V gene's germline CDR1 is MNHNS and CDR2 SASEGT. The CDR3 consists of 12 residues. Trimming took 5 bases from V and 0 from J, leaving 5 bases between them. Material for sequencing was blood, either unsorted or a sorted T cell fraction (not recorded which). This rearrangement joins TRBV6-1 to TRBJ2-7, with D unresolved. The TCR was taken from a human donor who was either an allogeneic HSCT recipient or a stem cell or donor lymphocyte infusion donor (not recorded which). It is not recorded whose cells these are; they may come from a transplant donor. The CDR3 DNA reads as TGTGCCAGCAGTTTCCCCTCCTACGAGCAGTACTTC. Translation: CASSFPSYEQYF.